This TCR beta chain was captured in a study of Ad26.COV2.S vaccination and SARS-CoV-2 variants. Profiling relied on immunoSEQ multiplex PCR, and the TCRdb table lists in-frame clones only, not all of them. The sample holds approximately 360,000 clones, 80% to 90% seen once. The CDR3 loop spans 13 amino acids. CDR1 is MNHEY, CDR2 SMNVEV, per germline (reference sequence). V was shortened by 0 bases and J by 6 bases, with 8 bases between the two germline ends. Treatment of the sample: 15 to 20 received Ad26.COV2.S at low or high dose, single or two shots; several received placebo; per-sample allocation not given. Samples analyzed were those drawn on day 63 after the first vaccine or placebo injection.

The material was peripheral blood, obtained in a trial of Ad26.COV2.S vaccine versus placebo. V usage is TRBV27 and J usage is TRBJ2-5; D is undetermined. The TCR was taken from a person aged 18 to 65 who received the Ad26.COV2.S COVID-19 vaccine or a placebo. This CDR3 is CASSLSRTKTQYF. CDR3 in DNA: TGTGCCAGCAGTTTATCGAGGACGAAGACCCAGTACTTC.